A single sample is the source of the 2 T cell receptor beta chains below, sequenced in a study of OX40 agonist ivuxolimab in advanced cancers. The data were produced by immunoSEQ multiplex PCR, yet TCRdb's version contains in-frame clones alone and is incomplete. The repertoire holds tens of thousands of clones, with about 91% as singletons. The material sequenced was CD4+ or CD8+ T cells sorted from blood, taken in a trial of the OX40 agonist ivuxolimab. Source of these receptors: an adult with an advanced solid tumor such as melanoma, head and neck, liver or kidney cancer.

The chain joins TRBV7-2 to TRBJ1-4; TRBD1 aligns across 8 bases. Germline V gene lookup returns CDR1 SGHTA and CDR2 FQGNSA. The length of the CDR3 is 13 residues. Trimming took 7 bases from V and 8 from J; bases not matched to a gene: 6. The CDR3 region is CASTLTGEEKLFF. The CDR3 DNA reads TGTGCCAGCACCCTGACAGGGGAGGAAAAACTGTTTTTT.

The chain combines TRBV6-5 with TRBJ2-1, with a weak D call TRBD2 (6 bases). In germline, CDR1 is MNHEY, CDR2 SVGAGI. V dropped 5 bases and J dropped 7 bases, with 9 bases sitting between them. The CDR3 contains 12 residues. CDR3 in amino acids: CASSQRGNEQFF. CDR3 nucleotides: TGTGCCAGCAGTCAACGGGGGAATGAGCAGTTCTTC.